One sample yielded the 15 T cell receptor beta chains listed below, sequenced in a study of blood T cell repertoires in COVID-19. Profiled with immunoSEQ multiplex PCR; TCRdb holds only in-frame clones, not every one. The data contain around 290,000 clones, 86% of them singletons. The specimen sequenced was PBMCs or T cells enriched from blood (not recorded which). All receptors derive from a woman aged 18-29 years who had recovered from COVID-19.

This CDR3 reads CASSQEFRVTEETQYF. CDR3 nucleotides: TGCGCCAGCAGCCAAGAATTCAGGGTCACCGAGGAGACCCAGTACTTC. The V and J genes are TRBV4-3 and TRBJ2-5; D possibly corresponds to TRBD1 (5 bases). Germline lookup yields CDR1 LGHNA and CDR2 YSLEER. The CDR3 totals 16 residues. V was pared by 0 bases and J by 5 bases, with 16 bases between.

This sequence joins TRBV18 and TRBJ1-2, with 7 bases fitting TRBD1. With 2 bases clipped from V and 4 bases from J, the junction kept 13 bases outside the gene matches. The CDR3 consists of 17 residues. Germline CDR1 and CDR2: KGHSH and LQKENI. CDR3 DNA: TGTGCCAGCTCACCAAATCCTTTTGACAGGGATAGCTATGGCTACACCTTC. Translating it yields CASSPNPFDRDSYGYTF.

The V call is TRBV5-1, the J call TRBJ2-2, with 8 bases aligning to TRBD2. V shed 5 bases, J shed 1 base, and the junction held 4 bases outside the gene matches. The CDR3 length is 15 residues. In germline, CDR1 is SGHRS, CDR2 YFSETQ. The CDR3 bases are TGCGCCAGCAGAGGGCTAGCGGGGAACACCGGGGAGCTGTTTTTT. Its translation: CASRGLAGNTGELFF.

The CDR3 loop is CASTLTSGRYEQYF. The CDR3 bases are TGTGCCAGCACGCTCACTAGCGGGAGGTACGAGCAGTACTTC. V usage is TRBV6-5 and J usage is TRBJ2-7; 12 nucleotides match TRBD2. The CDR3 is made up of 14 amino acids. The V gene end was trimmed by 7 bases and the J gene end by 4 bases; junction bases not matched to a gene: 5. The germline gives CDR1 MNHEY, CDR2 SVGAGI.

V and J are TRBV6-5 and TRBJ2-1; D is possibly TRBD2 (5 bases). Germline V gene data show CDR1 as MNHEY and CDR2 as SVGAGI. V was pared by 5 bases and J by 6 bases, with 11 bases between. The CDR3 has 13 amino acids. CDR3 region: CASSTFAGNEQFF. The CDR3 coding sequence is TGTGCCAGCAGTACTTTTGCGGGCAATGAGCAGTTCTTC.

This clone was seen once. The chain couples TRBV28 to TRBJ2-6; D unclear. Germline V gene data show CDR1 as MDHEN and CDR2 as SYDVKM. The CDR3 totals 14 residues. V lost 4 bases to trimming and J lost 0 bases, with 4 bases between them. The CDR3 DNA reads as TGTGCCAGCAGTTACACCTCTGGGGCCAACGTCCTGACTTTC. This gives the protein CASSYTSGANVLTF. The whole variable domain, filled in from reference TRBV28 and TRBJ2-6, reads DVKVTQSSRYLVKRTGEKVFLECVQDMDHENMFWYRQDPGLGLRLIYFSYDVKMKEKGDIPEGYSVSREKKERFSLILESASTNQTSMYLCASSYTSGANVLTFGAGSRLTVL.

The chain has TRBV29-1 and TRBJ2-7; 8 bases line up with TRBD2. Germline CDR1 SQVTM, CDR2 ANQGSEA. V gave up 2 bases and J gave up 6 bases; unmatched junction bases: 6. The CDR3 is made up of 13 amino acids. CDR3 sequence: CSVELPGRGEQYF. Written as DNA, the CDR3 is TGCAGCGTTGAACTTCCCGGGAGGGGCGAGCAGTACTTC.

The rearrangement uses TRBV30 and TRBJ1-1; TRBD1 might be the D (6 bases). V was cut by 3 bases and J by 0 bases, with 14 bases left in between. Germline loops: CDR1 GTSNPN, CDR2 SVGIG (reference sequence). This CDR3 region has 15 residues. The CDR3: CAWRPGTNMNTEAFF. CDR3 coding DNA: TGTGCCTGGAGGCCCGGGACAAACATGAACACTGAAGCTTTCTTT.

This clone was found a few times. The chain uses TRBV28 and TRBJ1-4, with D unresolved. V was clipped by 4 bases and J by 0 bases, with 9 bases between them. The germline V gene encodes CDR1 MDHEN and CDR2 SYDVKM. This CDR3 has 15 residues. The CDR3 DNA follows: TGTGCCAGCAGTTGGGCCACTTCAACTAATGAAAAACTGTTTTTT. It encodes CASSWATSTNEKLFF.

This clone showed up just once. The V call is TRBV19, the J call TRBJ1-1; TRBD1 aligns across 7 bases. Losses at the gene ends were 3 bases for V and 3 bases for J; bases not matched to a gene: 7. Germline values: CDR1 LNHDA, CDR2 SQIVND (reference sequence). This CDR3 region has 15 residues. This CDR3 is CASSIWTGGYTEAFF. CDR3 bases: TGTGCCAGTAGTATTTGGACAGGTGGATACACTGAAGCTTTCTTT.

The chain combines TRBV5-6 with TRBJ1-1; 10 bases map to TRBD1. The J segment lost 1 base and the V segment lost 0 bases, leaving 6 bases of the junction unmatched. This CDR3 contains 17 residues. From germline, CDR1 is SGHDT and CDR2 YYEEEE. The CDR3 bases are TGTGCCAGCAGCTTGGGCGGACAGGGGGTGAGGAACACTGAAGCTTTCTTT. Translation: CASSLGGQGVRNTEAFF.

The chain combines TRBV6-1 with TRBJ2-2, with 10 bases identical to TRBD2. Per germline, CDR1 MNHNS and CDR2 SASEGT. The CDR3 runs 16 residues. Trimming removed 2 bases from V and 0 bases from J; junction bases left unmatched: 0. CDR3 sequence reads: CASSETSGANTGELFF. DNA for the CDR3: TGTGCCAGCAGTGAAACTAGCGGGGCGAACACCGGGGAGCTGTTTTTT.

The chain employs TRBV10-2 and TRBJ2-1, with D perhaps matching TRBD2 (6 bases). This CDR3 region has 12 residues. Germline V gene lookup returns CDR1 WSHSY and CDR2 SAAADI. The V gene lost 8 bases and the J gene lost 6 bases, with 11 bases spanning the gap. The CDR3 coding sequence is TGCGCCAGCGGACCGACTAGCAATGAGCAGTTCTTC. This gives the protein CASGPTSNEQFF.

The gene calls are TRBV15 and TRBJ2-7; TRBD2 matches 7 bases. The V gene end was trimmed by 4 bases and the J gene end by 3 bases; junction bases not matched to a gene: 12. The CDR3 has 16 residues. Germline V gene data show CDR1 as LNHNV and CDR2 as YYDKDF (reference sequence). The CDR3: CATSTTRLAESYEQYF. In DNA, the CDR3 is TGTGCCACCAGCACAACGCGACTAGCTGAAAGCTACGAGCAGTACTTC.

This chain links TRBV14 with TRBJ2-1; no reliable D call. The CDR3 extends over 15 amino acids. Between the trimmed V and J ends, which lost 3 bases and 0 bases, there was a span of 9 bases. Germline loops: CDR1 SGHDN, CDR2 FVKESK. In DNA form, the CDR3 reads TGTGCCAGCAGCCACCCCCGCGGCTCCTACAATGAGCAGTTCTTC. This encodes CASSHPRGSYNEQFF.